These 9 T cell receptor beta chains originate from one sample sequenced in a study of tissue T cells after allogeneic stem cell transplantation. The time point is: mouse harvest day 14 after allogeneic transplant. Tail vein injection delivered 10^7 T-cell-depleted bone marrow cells and 10^6 splenic CD5+ T cells. Sequencing used immunoSEQ multiplex PCR; TCRdb keeps in-frame clones, though not all of them. The sample lists about 5,700 clones, less than 55% seen once, with roughly an eighth in the top ten. Material: gut tissue. The receptor source for this set is a female BALB/c mouse given C57BL/6 T cells with graft-versus-host disease after an allogeneic hematopoietic cell transplant.

In this sample, this clone is medium-sized. Mouse names are used for the genes. The read terminates 1 residue before the CDR3 end, so the remaining end is supplied by the germline J gene. The chain carries TRBV12-2 and TRBJ1-3; D might be TRBD1 (5 bases). Germline assignment: CDR1 SGHLS and CDR2 HYDKME. Between the trimmed V and J ends, which lost 2 bases and 0 bases, there was a span of 7 bases. The CDR3 has 14 amino acids. CDR3 in amino acids: CASSRQNSGNTLYF. The CDR3 DNA, read in part, is TGTGCCAGCTCTCGACAGAATTCTGGAAATACGCTCTAT. Combining the CDR3 with reference TRBV12-2 and TRBJ1-3 gives the whole variable domain NSGVVQSPRYIIKGKGERSILKCIPISGHLSVAWYQQTQGQELKFFIQHYDKMERDKGNLPSRFSVQQFDDYHSEMNMSALELEDSAVYFCASSRQNSGNTLYFGEGSRLIVV.

As concerns this clone: One junction end does not reproduce the germline sequence, and a read error may be involved. The genes and germline here are from mouse. The read finishes 1 residue shy of the CDR3 end, and the germline J gene is used to complete it. The chain links TRBV26 to TRBJ1-4; 12 bases line up with TRBD1. This CDR3 has 16 residues. CDR1 and CDR2 from the germline V gene are KGHPV and FQNQEV (reference sequence). Partial CDR3 DNA: TGTGCCAGCAGCCTGTCCGGGACAGGGGGCAGCGAAAGATTATTT. Translating gives CASSLSGTGGSERLF. The whole CDR3 protein reads CASSLSGTGGSERLFF. Variable domain in full (rest from reference TRBV26 and TRBJ1-4): NSKVIQTPRYLVKGQGQKAKMRCIPEKGHPVVFWYQQNKNNEFKFLINFQNQEVLQQIDMTEKRFSAECPSNSPCSLEIQSSEAGDSALYLCASSLSGTGGSERLFFGHGTKLSVL.

By sample share, this clone is medium-sized (0.01 to 0.1%). All gene names here are mouse names. The CDR3 end lies 1 residue beyond the end of the read and is filled in from the germline J gene. J is TRBJ2-7 and V is TRBV26, with 9 bases lining up with TRBD2. Germline CDR1 KGHPV, CDR2 FQNQEV (reference sequence). The CDR3 is made up of 13 amino acids. After removal of 3 bases from V and 7 bases from J, the junction contained 4 bases not matched to a gene. The sequenced CDR3 bases are TGTGCCAGCAGTCTACTGGGGGGAGAGGAACAGTAC. This codes for CASSLLGGEEQY. The CDR3 reads in full as CASSLLGGEEQYF.

Concerning this clone: The genes and germline here are from mouse. The read terminates 1 residue before the CDR3 end, so the remaining end is supplied by the germline J gene. This rearrangement joins TRBV12-1 to TRBJ2-7, with D perhaps matching TRBD2 (7 bases). V lost 2 bases and J 0 bases, leaving 13 bases between the germline ends. From germline, CDR1 is SGHSN and CDR2 HYEKVE. CDR3 length: 15 amino acids. The part of the CDR3 DNA that was read is TGTGCCAGCTCTCGGGAGGGGGGGGGCTCCTATGAACAGTAC. This codes for CASSREGGGSYEQY. The whole CDR3 reads CASSREGGGSYEQYF.

Concerning this clone: Germline and genes here are mouse. Coverage ceases 1 residue before the CDR3 finishes, and the germline J gene fills in the end. V and J are TRBV1 and TRBJ2-1, with 11 bases aligning to TRBD2. The CDR3 totals 16 residues. V lost 3 bases, J lost 1 base, and 2 bases stayed unmatched. Germline lookup yields CDR1 NSQYPW and CDR2 LRSPGD (reference sequence). The sequenced CDR3 bases are TGCACCTGCAGTGCCCGGGACTGGGGGAACTATGCTGAGCAGTTC. Translating it yields CTCSARDWGNYAEQF. In full, the CDR3 reads CTCSARDWGNYAEQFF.

With respect to this clone: Gene labels here are mouse ones. The read terminates 1 residue before the CDR3 end, so the remaining end is supplied by the germline J gene. The chain employs TRBV20 and TRBJ2-4, with 7 bases lining up with TRBD2. The CDR3 loop spans 16 amino acids. CDR1 and CDR2 from the germline V gene are GFQATS and STVNSAI. V gave up 3 bases and J gave up 0 bases; unmatched junction bases: 9. The sequenced part of the CDR3 DNA is TGTGGTGCTAGTCGTTTCTGGGGGAGAAGTCAAAACACCTTGTAC. This codes for CGASRFWGRSQNTLY. Given in full, the CDR3 is CGASRFWGRSQNTLYF.

On this clone itself: The gene names here belong to mouse. The CDR3 goes on 1 residue after the read ends, and that part is filled in from the germline J gene. The genes are TRBV26 and TRBJ1-3, with D hard to call. The CDR3 contains 14 residues. The V end lost 3 bases, the J end lost 0 bases, and 6 bases lay between the germline ends. Germline V CDR1 and CDR2: KGHPV, FQNQEV (reference sequence). CDR3 in amino acids: CASSLGLSGNTLYF. CDR3 DNA (partial): TGTGCCAGCAGTCTTGGCCTTTCTGGAAATACGCTCTAT.

The table lists this clone with a few counts. Gene names follow the mouse nomenclature. The read ends 1 residue before the CDR3 terminus; that terminus is restored from the germline J gene. The chain employs TRBV23 and TRBJ2-3; whether TRBD2, the table's D call, matches the DNA was not checked. Per the germline V gene, CDR1 is KGHTA and CDR2 is FQNQQP. This CDR3 has 12 residues. CDR3 loop: CSTGGSAETLYF. The sequenced part of the CDR3 DNA is TGCTCCACTGGGGGTAGTGCAGAAACGCTGTAT.

A few counts support this clone. Germline and genes: mouse. With the read ending 1 residue before the CDR3 end, the germline J gene is used to fill in that end. The rearrangement joins TRBV19 to TRBJ2-1; tentatively, D is TRBD2 (6 bases). V was clipped by 3 bases and J by 2 bases, with 9 bases between them. Germline V gene lookup returns CDR1 FNHDT and CDR2 SITEND (reference sequence). The CDR3 is 14 residues long. The CDR3 sequence: CASSTLGYYAEQFF. Partial CDR3 DNA: TGTGCCAGCAGTACTCTGGGGTACTATGCTGAGCAGTTC.